This T cell receptor beta chain is drawn from a study of CD8 T cells in Susac syndrome. Controls were healthy donors chosen to match patients in age and sex. Germline V gives CDR1 LGHDT, CDR2 YNNKEL (reference sequence). The CDR3 has 14 residues. V lost 4 bases, J lost 2 bases, and 1 base stayed unmatched. An input of about 0.5 to 1 ug of RNA was subjected to reverse transcription using random hexamers. The method of amplification for TCR beta CDR3 was immunoSEQ multiplex PCR, covering 54 Vbeta and 13 Jbeta. TCRdb re-called the immunoSEQ multiplex PCR reads through MiXCR, storing one row per CDR3 protein. The data hold approximately 150,000 distinct CDR3 sequences, with roughly 94% observed a single time.

The TCR comes from a human donor in good health. V is TRBV3-1 and J is TRBJ2-7; TRBD2 matches 11 bases. Sequenced material: CD4+ T cells from PBMCs. DNA for the CDR3: TGTGCCAGCAGCCGACTAGCGGGGCCCTACGAGCAGTACTTC. Translated, it gives CASSRLAGPYEQYF.